The rows below give T cell receptor beta chains drawn from one sample of a study of early T cells in non-severe SARS-CoV-2 infection. TCRdb re-called the 5' RACE reads through MiXCR, storing one row per CDR3 protein. The table records about 40,000 distinct CDR3 sequences, roughly 5% of them present only once. Sequenced material: whole blood. These receptors all stem from an adult who was a healthcare worker with PCR-confirmed SARS-CoV-2 infection or an uninfected control (not recorded which). Each CDR3 is given with its conserved first and last residue. D genes are given only for firm matches. Expanded clones are given a class, and other clones once, few, many or no size at all.

v_gene	d_gene	j_gene	abundance	CDR3nt	CDR3aa
TRBV7-6	TRBD2	TRBJ2-5	many	TGTGCCAGCAGCCCGGGTCGGGGGGGTCCCGAGACCCAGTACTTC	CASSPGRGGPETQYF
TRBV6-6	.	TRBJ1-4	many	TGTGCCAGCAGTTACTTTTTTACTCCACGGTTCAGGAGCCTAGATGAAAAACTGTTTTTT	CASSYFFTPRFRSLDEKLFF
TRBV9	.	TRBJ1-5	few	TGTGCCAGCAGCCCTCGGGGGGTTGGCAATCAGCCCCAGCATTTT	CASSPRGVGNQPQHF
TRBV12-3/TRBV12-4	.	TRBJ2-2	medium-sized	TGTGCCAGCAGTTTAGCTAGTACGGGCACCGGGGAGCTGTTTTTT	CASSLASTGTGELFF
TRBV19	.	TRBJ1-3	many	TGTGCCAGTAGTATCTCCAGCACCTCTGGAAACACCATATATTTT	CASSISSTSGNTIYF
TRBV11-2	.	TRBJ2-1	many	TGTGCCAGCAGCCCGGACCATTACAATGAGCAGTTCTTC	CASSPDHYNEQFF
TRBV20-1	.	TRBJ1-1	.	TGCAGTGCTAGAGATCTAGTCGGCGAGATGGCTTTCTTT	CSARDLVGEMAFF
TRBV29-1	TRBD1	TRBJ2-6	many	TGCAGCGCCTACGTTAGGACAGGGAGACCTGGGGCCAACGTCCTGACTTTC	CSAYVRTGRPGANVLTF
TRBV7-2	TRBD2	TRBJ2-1	.	TGTGCCAGCAGCCCAACTAGCGACCACAATGAGCAGTTCTTC	CASSPTSDHNEQFF
TRBV2	.	TRBJ1-1	many	TGTGCCAGCAGGACAGGACTAAACACTGAAGCTTTCTTT	CASRTGLNTEAFF
TRBV6-6	.	TRBJ1-2	many	TGTGCCACCTGGGGGGGAGCTAACTATGGCTACACCTTC	CATWGGANYGYTF
TRBV19	.	TRBJ2-2	many	TGTGCCAGTATTCATGTGAACACCGGGGAGCTGTTTTTT	CASIHVNTGELFF
TRBV29-1	TRBD2	TRBJ2-1	many	TGCAGCGTTGAAGATTGGACTAGCGGGAGGGGTAGCTCCTACAATGAGCAGTTCTTC	CSVEDWTSGRGSSYNEQFF
TRBV25-1	TRBD1	TRBJ1-5	medium-sized	TGTGCCAGCCACGAGGACAGGAGCAATCAGCCCCAGCATTTT	CASHEDRSNQPQHF
TRBV11-2	.	TRBJ2-1	few	TGTGCCAGCAGCTTAGTAGGACAACTCAGTGAGCAGTTCTTC	CASSLVGQLSEQFF
TRBV5-1	.	TRBJ2-6	.	TGCGCCAGCAGCTGGAACCCTTCTGGGGCCAACGTCCTGACTTTC	CASSWNPSGANVLTF
TRBV11-2	TRBD2	TRBJ2-2	few	TGTGCCAGCAGCACGTCCCGGGACTACAACACCGGGGAGCTGTTTTTT	CASSTSRDYNTGELFF
TRBV5-4	.	TRBJ2-3	many	TGTGCCAGCAGGGGTGCAGATACGCAGTATTTT	CASRGADTQYF
TRBV7-9	TRBD2	TRBJ2-7	few	TGTGCCACCGTCAGCGGGGGGGCCTTCTACGAGCAGTACTTC	CATVSGGAFYEQYF
TRBV2	.	TRBJ1-1	many	TGTGCCAGCAGTAGGGGGGTAACGAACACTGAAGCTTTCTTT	CASSRGVTNTEAFF
TRBV2	TRBD2	TRBJ2-1	many	TGTGCCAGCACCCTTAGGGCGGGACTAGGCAATGAGCAGTTCTTC	CASTLRAGLGNEQFF
TRBV7-2	TRBD2	TRBJ2-1	few	TGTGCCAGCAGCGCCGGGACTAGGCTCTACAATGAGCAGTTCTTC	CASSAGTRLYNEQFF
TRBV5-1	.	TRBJ1-1	many	TGCGCCAGCAGAATACAGGATAACACTGAAGCTTTCTTT	CASRIQDNTEAFF
TRBV7-2	.	TRBJ2-3	.	TGTGCCAGCAGCGAAGCTTACATGGCAGATACGCAGTATTTT	CASSEAYMADTQYF
TRBV4-3	.	TRBJ1-4	many	TGCGCCAGCAGCCAAGGAAGAAATGAAAAACTGTTTTTT	CASSQGRNEKLFF
TRBV12-3/TRBV12-4	.	TRBJ2-5	many	TGTGCCAGCAGTTTAAGGCAGGGTTACCAAGAGACCCAGTACTTC	CASSLRQGYQETQYF
TRBV7-2	.	TRBJ1-1	many	TGTGCCAGCAGCTCCGGGGCAGGGTTGAACACTGAAGCTTTCTTT	CASSSGAGLNTEAFF
TRBV2	TRBD1	TRBJ2-1	.	TGTGCCAGCAGACCCAGACAGGGTGCCTACAATGAGCAGTTCTTC	CASRPRQGAYNEQFF
TRBV20-1	.	TRBJ1-2	many	TGCAGTGCAAAAAGTATCTCACAGCTTAACTATGGCTACACCTTC	CSAKSISQLNYGYTF
TRBV12-3/TRBV12-4	.	TRBJ1-1	many	TGTGCCAGCAGTTCCGGGAACACTGAAGCTTTCTTT	CASSSGNTEAFF
TRBV24-1	.	TRBJ2-2	many	TGTGCCACCAGTGACCCATCGAACTCGAACACCGGGGAGCTGTTTTTT	CATSDPSNSNTGELFF
TRBV12-3/TRBV12-4	.	TRBJ2-3	many	TGTGCCAGCAGGACCTCCGGAGATACGCAGTATTTT	CASRTSGDTQYF
TRBV11-2	.	TRBJ2-1	many	TGTGCCAGCAGCTGGGAAGTCGGGGATGAGCAGTTCTTC	CASSWEVGDEQFF
TRBV7-6	TRBD2	TRBJ2-3	many	TGTGCCAGCAGCCGACTCGCTAGCGGGGGCACAGATACGCAGTATTTT	CASSRLASGGTDTQYF
TRBV2	.	TRBJ2-1	many	TGTGCCAGCACGAAAACCTACAATGAGCAGTTCTTC	CASTKTYNEQFF
TRBV5-8	.	TRBJ1-5	.	TGTGCCAGCAGCTTCTCACCAGGCAATCAGCCCCAGCATTTT	CASSFSPGNQPQHF
TRBV5-8	.	TRBJ1-2	many	TGTGCCAGCAGCTTGGGTCGGACAGAGATTCATGGCTACACCTTC	CASSLGRTEIHGYTF
TRBV6-5	.	TRBJ1-5	many	TGTGCCAGCAGCCAGGGCCTCGTAGAATGGCCCCAGCATTTT	CASSQGLVEWPQHF
TRBV11-2	TRBD2	TRBJ2-3	many	TGTGCCAGCTCTGCCTGGGGGGGAGTAACAGATACGCAGTATTTT	CASSAWGGVTDTQYF
TRBV12-3/TRBV12-4	TRBD1	TRBJ1-2	few	TGTGCCAGCAGTACTTATGAGGGGGCAAGGGAGGGCTACACCTTC	CASSTYEGAREGYTF
TRBV15	.	TRBJ2-3	many	TGTGCCACCAGCAGAGATCAGCAGGATACGCAGTATTTT	CATSRDQQDTQYF
TRBV27	.	TRBJ2-7	.	TGTGCCAGCAGCTTCCGGACAAAACCTTCCTACGAGCAGTACTTC	CASSFRTKPSYEQYF
TRBV7-2	TRBD2	TRBJ2-1	few	TGTGCCAGCCGCCCCCATAGCGGGGGGGCTAATGAGCAGTTCTTC	CASRPHSGGANEQFF
TRBV30	.	TRBJ1-3	many	TGTGCCAGCCATCCCTCTGGAAACACCATATATTTT	CASHPSGNTIYF